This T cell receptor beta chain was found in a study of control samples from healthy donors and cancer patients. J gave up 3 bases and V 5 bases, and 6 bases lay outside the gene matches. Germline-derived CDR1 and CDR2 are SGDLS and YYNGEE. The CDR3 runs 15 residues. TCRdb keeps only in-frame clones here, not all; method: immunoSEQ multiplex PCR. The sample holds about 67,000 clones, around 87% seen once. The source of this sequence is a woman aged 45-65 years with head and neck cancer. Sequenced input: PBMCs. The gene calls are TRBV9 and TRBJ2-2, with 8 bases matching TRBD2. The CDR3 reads CASSPGGGHTGELFF. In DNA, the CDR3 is TGTGCCAGCAGTCCGGGAGGGGGGCACACCGGGGAGCTGTTTTTT. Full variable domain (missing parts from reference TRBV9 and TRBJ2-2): DSGVTQTPKHLITATGQRVTLRCSPRSGDLSVYWYQQSLDQGLQFLIQYYNGEERAKGNILERFSAQQFPDLHSELNLSSLELGDSALYFCASSPGGGHTGELFFGEGSRLTVL.